These T cell receptor beta chains were read from a single sample in a study of PD-1 and CTLA-4 blockade in melanoma. Profiled with immunoSEQ multiplex PCR; TCRdb holds only in-frame clones, not every one. The repertoire consists of around 16,000 clones, with less than 85% occurring once and the leading ten covering 13% to 15%. The sample in question was CD8+ T cells from peripheral blood, obtained from a patient given anti-PD-1 treatment. These receptors originate from a human donor with melanoma. Each CDR3 is given with its conserved first and last residue. D genes are given only for firm matches. For some rows the clone size is stated as once, few or many, or as a class when expanded; others skip it.

V: TRBV11-3
size: .
D: .
J: TRBJ2-7
DNA: TGTGCCAGCAGCCTAGGGGGGGACATTTTCTACGAGCAGTACTTC
CDR3: CASSLGGDIFYEQYF

V: TRBV7-9
size: few
D: TRBD2
J: TRBJ2-7
DNA: TGTGCCAGCAGCCCAGCGGGGAGCGAGCAGTACTTC
CDR3: CASSPAGSEQYF

V: TRBV27
size: .
D: .
J: TRBJ1-2
DNA: TGTGCCAGCCTGCCCCGGAGGGGGGCCTACTATGGCTACACCTTC
CDR3: CASLPRRGAYYGYTF

V: TRBV11-2
size: .
D: .
J: TRBJ2-7
DNA: TGTGCCAGCAGCAAGGGGCCAGGGGCCTACGAGCAGTACTTC
CDR3: CASSKGPGAYEQYF

V: TRBV6-5
size: .
D: TRBD1
J: TRBJ2-7
DNA: TGTGCCAGCAGTTACTATCAAAGGGACAGGCAGTACTTC
CDR3: CASSYYQRDRQYF

V: TRBV27
size: .
D: TRBD2
J: TRBJ2-1
DNA: TGTGCCAGCAGTCTCTCGGGACTAGCGGGGGAACTTATGGATGAGCAGTTCTTC
CDR3: CASSLSGLAGELMDEQFF

V: TRBV19
size: .
D: .
J: TRBJ1-6
DNA: TGTGCCAGTAGTTACCTGACAGCGTATAATTCACCCCTCCACTTT
CDR3: CASSYLTAYNSPLHF

V: TRBV6-5
size: few
D: .
J: TRBJ1-1
DNA: TGTGCCAGCAGTTACTATGAGGGGACTGAAGCTTTCTTT
CDR3: CASSYYEGTEAFF

V: TRBV2
size: .
D: .
J: TRBJ2-2
DNA: .
CDR3: CASRVNIGTDLRAGELFF

V: TRBV5-1
size: .
D: .
J: TRBJ1-1
DNA: TGCGCCAGCAGCATACGACAGTCACCACTCGGGGACACTGAAGCTTTCTTT
CDR3: CASSIRQSPLGDTEAFF

V: TRBV4-1
size: .
D: .
J: TRBJ1-5
DNA: TGCGCCAGCAGCCAAGATCGGGGTAGCAATCAGCCCCAGCATTTT
CDR3: CASSQDRGSNQPQHF

V: TRBV11-3
size: .
D: .
J: TRBJ2-1
DNA: TGTGCCAGCAGCGGATACCAGGGGAACAATGAGCAGTTCTTC
CDR3: CASSGYQGNNEQFF

V: TRBV30
size: .
D: .
J: TRBJ2-1
DNA: TGTGCCTGGAGCATAGACAGTTCCAATGAGCAGTTCTTC
CDR3: CAWSIDSSNEQFF

V: TRBV10-3
size: .
D: .
J: TRBJ2-5
DNA: TGTGCCATCAGTGAGGCCGGGAGCCAAGAGACCCAGTACTTC
CDR3: CAISEAGSQETQYF

V: TRBV29-1
size: .
D: .
J: TRBJ2-5
DNA: TGCAGCGTTGTAGGGGGGCTGTTAGAGACCCAGTACTTC
CDR3: CSVVGGLLETQYF

V: TRBV27
size: medium-sized
D: .
J: TRBJ2-3
DNA: TGTGCCAGCAGTCCAACGTCAGAGGATACGCAGTATTTT
CDR3: CASSPTSEDTQYF

V: TRBV6-5
size: .
D: .
J: TRBJ1-6
DNA: TGTGCCAGCAGGGATCGGGGGGCCCTCCACTTT
CDR3: CASRDRGALHF

V: TRBV28
size: few
D: TRBD1
J: TRBJ1-2
DNA: TGTGCCAGCAGTTTACAGGGGGCCCTATATGGCTACACCTTC
CDR3: CASSLQGALYGYTF

V: TRBV4-2
size: few
D: TRBD1
J: TRBJ2-7
DNA: TGTGCCAGCAGCCAAGGAACAGGGGGCGCGTACGAGCAGTACTTC
CDR3: CASSQGTGGAYEQYF

V: TRBV27
size: .
D: TRBD2
J: TRBJ2-1
DNA: TGTGCCAGCAGTTTGGCTAGCGGGTACAATGAGCAGTTCTTC
CDR3: CASSLASGYNEQFF

V: TRBV28
size: .
D: TRBD2
J: TRBJ2-3
DNA: TGTGCCAGCACCGGCCTAGCGGACCTGAATACGCAGTATTTT
CDR3: CASTGLADLNTQYF

V: TRBV19
size: .
D: .
J: TRBJ2-7
DNA: TGTGCCAGTAGTCCAAGCGGGTCCCCTTACGAGCAGTACTTC
CDR3: CASSPSGSPYEQYF

V: TRBV4-1
size: medium-sized
D: .
J: TRBJ1-4
DNA: TGCGCCAGCAGCCAAGTGGCAGATTTTAATGAAAAACTGTTTTTT
CDR3: CASSQVADFNEKLFF

V: TRBV6-4
size: .
D: .
J: TRBJ1-1
DNA: TGTGCCAGCCGCGCAGGGGAAAACACTGAAGCTTTCTTT
CDR3: CASRAGENTEAFF

V: TRBV2
size: few
D: .
J: TRBJ1-6
DNA: TGTGCCAGCAGTGAGCGTCCTGGGGGATATTCACCCCTCCACTTT
CDR3: CASSERPGGYSPLHF

V: TRBV28
size: .
D: TRBD1
J: TRBJ1-2
DNA: TGTGCCAGCAAGATCCGGGACAGGGGCGAAAACGTTAACTATGGCTACACCTTC
CDR3: CASKIRDRGENVNYGYTF

V: TRBV11-2
size: once
D: .
J: TRBJ1-1
DNA: TGTGCCAGCAGCATAAGTAGGGGGATGAACACTGAAGCTTTCTTT
CDR3: CASSISRGMNTEAFF

V: TRBV10-3
size: .
D: .
J: TRBJ1-2
DNA: TGTGCCATCAGCGAAACCCCTGAGAGTGGCTACACCTTC
CDR3: CAISETPESGYTF

V: TRBV6-4
size: .
D: .
J: TRBJ1-1
DNA: TGTGCCAGCGGTGGGGGCGCGAAAACTGAAGCTTTCTTT
CDR3: CASGGGAKTEAFF

V: TRBV6-5
size: once
D: .
J: TRBJ1-1
DNA: TGTGCCAGCAGTTACGGGCCCGAGCCGAACACTGAAGCTTTCTTT
CDR3: CASSYGPEPNTEAFF

V: TRBV2
size: .
D: TRBD1
J: TRBJ2-3
DNA: TGTGCCAGCAGGGAGACAGGGGGTTGGGGACTTAGCACAGATACGCAGTATTTT
CDR3: CASRETGGWGLSTDTQYF

V: TRBV4-2
size: few
D: TRBD1
J: TRBJ1-2
DNA: TGTGCCAGCAGCCGGGGGACAGGGACGGCCTATGGCTACACCTTC
CDR3: CASSRGTGTAYGYTF

V: TRBV4-1
size: .
D: TRBD1
J: TRBJ2-7
DNA: TGCGCCAGCAGCCAAGATTTGGGGACAGGGGCCTACGAGCAGTACTTC
CDR3: CASSQDLGTGAYEQYF

V: TRBV27
size: .
D: .
J: TRBJ1-2
DNA: TGTGCCAGCAGTTTATTCGGACCCTCCTATGGCTACACCTTC
CDR3: CASSLFGPSYGYTF

V: TRBV20-1
size: .
D: TRBD2
J: TRBJ2-7
DNA: TGCAGTGCTAGTATTAGCGGGGGGACGATCTCCTACGAGCAGTACTTC
CDR3: CSASISGGTISYEQYF

V: TRBV6-1
size: few
D: .
J: TRBJ2-1
DNA: TGTGCCAGCAGTGAAACGGGGGCGGATGAGCAGTTCTTC
CDR3: CASSETGADEQFF

V: TRBV29-1
size: once
D: TRBD2
J: TRBJ2-3
DNA: TGCAGCGTCGTCCCCTGGCGGGAGAGCACAGATACGCAGTATTTT
CDR3: CSVVPWRESTDTQYF

V: TRBV5-4
size: .
D: .
J: TRBJ1-1
DNA: TGTGCCAGCAGCTTGGTGGGTTCAGGCACTGAAGCTTTCTTT
CDR3: CASSLVGSGTEAFF

V: TRBV5-1
size: .
D: TRBD1
J: TRBJ2-5
DNA: TGCGCCAGCAGCTTGTATGGGACAGGACAAGAGACCCAGTACTTC
CDR3: CASSLYGTGQETQYF

V: TRBV7-2
size: .
D: .
J: TRBJ1-6
DNA: TGTGCCAGCAGCTTAGGGGGAGGGAATTCACCCCTCCACTTT
CDR3: CASSLGGGNSPLHF

V: TRBV3-1/TRBV3-2
size: few
D: TRBD2
J: TRBJ2-5
DNA: TGTGCCAGCAGCCTGCTAGCGGGCGGGATAGAGACCCAGTACTTC
CDR3: CASSLLAGGIETQYF

V: TRBV5-1
size: .
D: .
J: TRBJ2-3
DNA: TGCGCCAGCAGCTTTGCCAGGGACACAGATACGCAGTATTTT
CDR3: CASSFARDTDTQYF

V: TRBV25-1
size: .
D: TRBD1
J: TRBJ1-2
DNA: TGTGCCAGCAGTGATTCGGACAGGGGGGCCTATGGCTACACCTTC
CDR3: CASSDSDRGAYGYTF

V: TRBV5-4
size: .
D: .
J: TRBJ2-7
DNA: TGTGCCAGCAGCTTGGAAGGGGCGGTCTACGAGCAGTACTTC
CDR3: CASSLEGAVYEQYF

V: TRBV24-1
size: .
D: .
J: TRBJ2-3
DNA: TGTGCCACCAGCCCGGTGGGGGGCGGAGATACGCAGTATTTT
CDR3: CATSPVGGGDTQYF

V: TRBV3-1/TRBV3-2
size: few
D: TRBD1
J: TRBJ1-5
DNA: TGTGCCAGCAGCCCACAGGGGGTTCAGCCCCAGCATTTT
CDR3: CASSPQGVQPQHF

V: TRBV11-2
size: few
D: .
J: TRBJ2-7
DNA: TGTGCCAGCAGCTTAAAGTGGCGCGAGCAGTACTTC
CDR3: CASSLKWREQYF

V: TRBV19
size: .
D: TRBD2
J: TRBJ2-3
DNA: TGTGCCAGTAGTAGGGGACTAGCGGGCCGCACAGATACGCAGTATTTT
CDR3: CASSRGLAGRTDTQYF

V: TRBV27
size: .
D: .
J: TRBJ1-6
DNA: TGTGCCAGCAGTTTGTGGAGCTCCTATAATTCACCCCTCCACTTT
CDR3: CASSLWSSYNSPLHF

V: TRBV2
size: .
D: .
J: TRBJ1-1
DNA: TGTGCCAGCAGTGAGGTCTTTTTAGAGAACACTGAAGCTTTCTTT
CDR3: CASSEVFLENTEAFF

V: TRBV7-9
size: .
D: TRBD1
J: TRBJ1-1
DNA: TGTGCCAGCAGCTTAGGACAGGGGGCGATCACTGAAGCTTTCTTT
CDR3: CASSLGQGAITEAFF

V: TRBV27
size: .
D: .
J: TRBJ2-7
DNA: TGTGCCAGCAGTCAGCGTTATAGCGCCGCAGACGAGCAGTACTTC
CDR3: CASSQRYSAADEQYF